Presented here are 28 T cell receptor beta chains from one specimen sequenced in a study of T-cell memory formation after mild COVID-19 (dated by TCRdb to about 2021). Receptor libraries were prepared by 5' RACE. Instrument on record: Illumina NovaSeq 6000. TCRdb handled the public reads itself, with Q25 trimming in fastp and clone calling in MiXCR, and kept productive beta chains. Merged by CDR3 protein, the rows form single entries marked with the most common genes and DNA. The sample table records hundreds of thousands of distinct CDR3 sequences; under 15% of these occur just once. Together, the top ten hold under 25% of the sample. The specimen sequenced was PBMCs or a T cell subset sorted from them (not recorded which). The source of these receptors is a man aged 18 to 29 who had mild COVID-19 (a few samples of this study predate the infection). The sample titles of this study are shuffled in the database, so cell type and time point are left out; the donor was told from shared clones.

Only a few counts were recorded for this clonotype. The chain employs TRBV2 and TRBJ2-7; D might be TRBD1 (6 bases). Germline V gene sequence: CDR1 SNHLY, CDR2 FYNNEI. This CDR3 spans 12 amino acids. Deletions cut 7 bases from V and 5 bases from J, with 12 bases between. The CDR3 DNA is TGTGCCAGCACCCCGGGACAAAACGAGCAGTACTTC. This translates into CASTPGQNEQYF.

There are many counts of this clonotype. The CDR3 loop reads CASSATGAGELFF. The CDR3 region has the DNA TGTGCCAGCAGCGCCACAGGTGCCGGGGAGCTGTTTTTT. This chain connects TRBV7-9 to TRBJ2-2; D is possibly TRBD1 (5 bases). The CDR3 runs to 13 residues. The V gene lost 5 bases and the J gene lost 6 bases, with 10 bases spanning the gap. Per the germline V gene, CDR1 is SEHNR and CDR2 is FQNEAQ (reference sequence). The full variable domain, completed using reference TRBV7-9 and TRBJ2-2, is DTGVSQNPRHKITKRGQNVTFRCDPISEHNRLYWYRQTLGQGPEFLTYFQNEAQLEKSRLLSDRFSAERPKGSFSTLEIQRTEQGDSAMYLCASSATGAGELFFGEGSRLTVL.

The table lists this clonotype with many counts. V gene TRBV7-2 combines with J gene TRBJ2-7; TRBD1 or TRBD2 may be the D gene (6 bases each). The CDR3 is 14 amino acids. Germline CDR1 SGHTA, CDR2 FQGNSA. The V end was cut by 1 base, the J end by 4 bases, with 11 bases between. CDR3 nucleotide sequence: TGTGCCAGCAGCTTAGAGAAGGGGGGTTACGAGCAGTACGTC. This sequence encodes CASSLEKGGYEQYV.

This clonotype was observed many times. The chain links TRBV7-4 to TRBJ1-6, with 7 bases matching TRBD1. The J segment lost 13 bases and the V segment lost 7 bases, leaving 16 bases of the junction unmatched. The CDR3 extends over 15 amino acids. Germline CDR1 reads SGHVT; CDR2 reads SQSDAQ. CDR3 amino acids: CASNNPGQWPRPLHF. In DNA form, the CDR3 reads TGTGCCAGCAATAATCCGGGACAGTGGCCTCGGCCCCTCCACTTT.

The rearrangement links TRBV20-1 to TRBJ2-3, with D unclear. V was clipped by 3 bases and J by 0 bases, with 13 bases between them. Looked up from germline, CDR1 is DFQATT and CDR2 is SNEGSKA (reference sequence). The length of the CDR3 is 15 residues. The CDR3 nucleotides are TGCAGTGCTAGTCGGCCTGGCAGTAGCACAGATACGCAGTATTTT. It encodes CSASRPGSSTDTQYF.

This clonotype was detected many times. The chain carries TRBV4-1 and TRBJ2-4, with D uncertain. CDR3 size: 14 residues. V was pared by 2 bases and J by 0 bases, with 5 bases between. CDR1 and CDR2 (germline): MGHRA, YSYEKL. This CDR3 is CASSQPIAKNIQYF. Here the CDR3 DNA reads TGCGCCAGCAGCCAACCCATAGCCAAAAACATTCAGTACTTC.

The DNA for the CDR3 is TGTGCCAGCAGCTGGGGACAGGGGACAGATACGCAGTATTTT. This codes for CASSWGQGTDTQYF. The V call is TRBV5-5, the J call TRBJ2-3, with 10 positions matching TRBD1. This CDR3 spans 14 amino acids. With 3 bases clipped from V and 3 bases from J, the junction kept 1 base outside the gene matches. Germline loops: CDR1 SGHKS, CDR2 YYEKEE (reference sequence).

There are many counts of this clonotype. Mismatch with germline at one junction end may stem from a read error. The chain uses TRBV5-1 and TRBJ2-5, with 9 bases identical to TRBD2. This CDR3 has 15 residues. Germline lookup yields CDR1 SGHRS and CDR2 YFSETQ. CDR3 loop: CASSLLAGGQETQYF. The CDR3 DNA sequence: TGTGCCAGCAGTCTACTTGCGGGGGGGCAGGAGACCCAGTACTTC.

In this sample, this clonotype turned up a few times. This sequence joins TRBV3-1 and TRBJ2-3, with 7 bases aligning to TRBD2. Germline loops: CDR1 LGHDT, CDR2 YNNKEL (reference sequence). Unmatched junction bases numbered 8, after V lost 5 bases and J lost 6 bases. The CDR3 totals 14 residues. The CDR3 here is CASSSPAGQDTQYF. The CDR3 DNA reads as TGTGCCAGCAGCAGCCCAGCGGGGCAGGATACGCAGTATTTT.

In its sample, this clonotype was seen a few times. V gene TRBV20-1 combines with J gene TRBJ1-1; D gene uncertain. CDR1 is DFQATT, CDR2 SNEGSKA, per germline (reference sequence). V lost 5 bases and J 1 base, leaving 11 bases between the germline ends. The length of the CDR3 is 13 residues. CDR3 protein: CSAPVEGNTEAFF. The DNA for the CDR3 is TGCAGTGCTCCAGTGGAGGGGAACACTGAAGCTTTCTTT.

Ten or more counts support this clonotype. The chain joins TRBV20-1 to TRBJ1-5; the D is unclear. This CDR3 is 13 amino acids long. V was clipped by 0 bases and J by 4 bases, with 7 bases between them. The germline CDR1 and CDR2 sequences are DFQATT and SNEGSKA (reference sequence). CDR3: CSARDSQNQPQHF. The CDR3 coding sequence is TGCAGTGCTAGAGACTCCCAGAATCAGCCCCAGCATTTT.

The sample holds many counts of this clonotype. V is TRBV7-9 and J is TRBJ2-5, with D maybe TRBD2 (5 bases). Trimming left V 5 bases short and J 4 bases short, with 20 bases between. This CDR3 comprises 16 residues. The V gene's germline CDR1 is SEHNR and CDR2 FQNEAQ (reference sequence). CDR3 bases: TGTGCCAGCAGCGCGCGCACCGGGAACATGAGAGAGACCCAGTACTTC. Protein: CASSARTGNMRETQYF.

This chain links TRBV7-2 with TRBJ1-4; tentatively, D is TRBD1 (6 bases). CDR1 is SGHTA, CDR2 FQGNSA, per germline. V dropped 3 bases and J dropped 8 bases, with 13 bases sitting between them. The CDR3 length is 14 residues. The CDR3 DNA sequence: TGTGCCAGCAGCTTTTGGGGGGGCGACGAAAAACTGTTTTTT. Protein product: CASSFWGGDEKLFF.

This clonotype was seen more than once but under ten times. This chain uses TRBV28 with TRBJ2-5, with D perhaps matching TRBD1 (6 bases). Germline loops: CDR1 MDHEN, CDR2 SYDVKM. Trimming took off 5 bases at V and 4 bases at J, with 17 bases between the two ends. This CDR3 is built from 15 residues. CDR3 sequence (DNA): TGTGCCAGCAGTACCTACGCCGGGACAAGAGAGACCCAGTACTTC. Protein sequence: CASSTYAGTRETQYF. The variable domain in full, with the rest retrieved from reference TRBV28 and TRBJ2-5, is DVKVTQSSRYLVKRTGEKVFLECVQDMDHENMFWYRQDPGLGLRLIYFSYDVKMKEKGDIPEGYSVSREKKERFSLILESASTNQTSMYLCASSTYAGTRETQYFGPGTRLLVL.

This sequence joins TRBV5-1 and TRBJ2-1; TRBD1 matches at 8 bases. With V trimmed by 0 bases and J by 1 base, 12 bases remained unmatched. Germline V gene lookup returns CDR1 SGHRS and CDR2 YFSETQ. The CDR3 spans 19 residues. CDR3: CASSLALLTGADSYNEQFF. As DNA, the CDR3 is TGCGCCAGCAGCTTGGCCTTACTGACAGGGGCCGATTCCTACAATGAGCAGTTCTTC.

The V and J genes are TRBV20-1 and TRBJ1-1, with D possibly matching TRBD1 (5 bases). V was trimmed by 7 bases and J by 2 bases, leaving 14 bases between them. Germline V gene sequence: CDR1 DFQATT, CDR2 SNEGSKA (reference sequence). This CDR3 has 13 residues. CDR3: CSEAKGPNTEAFF. The DNA of the CDR3 is TGCAGTGAGGCAAAGGGACCCAACACTGAAGCTTTCTTT.

This clonotype was detected only a few times. As DNA, the CDR3 is TGTGCCAGCAGTTACGTCAGGGCATCCGGGGAGCTGTTTTTT. It specifies CASSYVRASGELFF. The gene calls are TRBV6-6 and TRBJ2-2; D might be TRBD1 (5 bases). Trimming removed 2 bases from V and 6 bases from J, with 10 bases in between. CDR1 is MNHNY, CDR2 SVGAGI, per germline (reference sequence). This CDR3 has 14 amino acids.

V and J are TRBV7-2 and TRBJ2-1; TRBD1 matches at 8 bases. The V gene's germline CDR1 is SGHTA and CDR2 FQGNSA. After removal of 6 bases from V and 0 bases from J, the junction contained 4 bases not matched to a gene. The CDR3 loop spans 15 amino acids. The CDR3 DNA sequence: TGTGCCAGCAGGAAGGACAGGGCCTCCTACAATGAGCAGTTCTTC. Encoded protein: CASRKDRASYNEQFF.

This clonotype was counted only a few times. The chain joins TRBV16 to TRBJ1-1, with D tentatively TRBD1 (6 bases). The V gene's germline CDR1 is KGHSY and CDR2 FQNENV. V dropped 4 bases and J dropped 5 bases, with 11 bases sitting between them. This CDR3 has 13 residues. The CDR3 nucleotides are TGTGCCAGCAGCCCACAGGGTACGACTGAAGCTTTCTTT. Translation gives CASSPQGTTEAFF.

There are a few counts of this clonotype. V gene TRBV20-1 combines with J gene TRBJ2-1; the D gene is possibly TRBD2 (6 bases). CDR1 DFQATT and CDR2 SNEGSKA come from the germline V gene (reference sequence). The CDR3 sequence is 13 residues long. V was trimmed by 0 bases and J by 8 bases, leaving 11 bases between them. For the CDR3, the DNA is TGCAGTGCTAGAGATGGGGGGACCCATGAGCAGTTCTTC. This codes for CSARDGGTHEQFF.

This clonotype was seen ten or more times. The gene calls are TRBV30 and TRBJ2-1, with unresolved D. The length of the CDR3 is 13 residues. V gave up 5 bases and J gave up 2 bases, with 10 bases separating them. Germline lookup yields CDR1 GTSNPN and CDR2 SVGIG (reference sequence). CDR3: CAWDGVTYNEQFF. In DNA, the CDR3 is TGTGCCTGGGATGGCGTTACCTACAATGAGCAGTTCTTC.

This clonotype has a count of ten or more. This chain uses TRBV2 with TRBJ2-1, with 8 bases fitting TRBD2. V shed 8 bases, J shed 2 bases, and the junction held 2 bases outside the gene matches. Germline assignment: CDR1 SNHLY and CDR2 FYNNEI. This CDR3 region has 13 residues. The CDR3 nucleotides are TGTGCCAGCTTTAGCGGGACCTACAATGAGCAGTTCTTC. This encodes CASFSGTYNEQFF. The full variable domain, its missing parts supplied by reference TRBV2 and TRBJ2-1, is EPEVTQTPSHQVTQMGQEVILRCVPISNHLYFYWYRQILGQKVEFLVSFYNNEISEKSEIFDDQFSVERPDGSNFTLKIRSTKLEDSAMYFCASFSGTYNEQFFGPGTRLTVL.

This clonotype has just a few counts. J is TRBJ2-5 and V is TRBV5-1, with 9 positions matching TRBD1. CDR3 size: 15 residues. V lost 0 bases, J lost 3 bases, and 3 bases stayed unmatched. The germline V gene has CDR1 SGHRS and CDR2 YFSETQ. CDR3 nucleotides: TGCGCCAGCAGCTTGGGGGACAGGGCTGAAGAGACCCAGTACTTC. Its protein product is CASSLGDRAEETQYF. The whole variable domain, filled in from reference TRBV5-1 and TRBJ2-5, reads KAGVTQTPRYLIKTRGQQVTLSCSPISGHRSVSWYQQTPGQGLQFLFEYFSETQRNKGNFPGRFSGRQFSNSRSEMNVSTLELGDSALYLCASSLGDRAEETQYFGPGTRLLVL.

There are a few counts of this clonotype. The chain combines TRBV5-5 with TRBJ2-1; D is undetermined. The CDR3 is 17 amino acids. Looked up from germline, CDR1 is SGHKS and CDR2 is YYEKEE (reference sequence). V was shortened by 4 bases and J by 0 bases, with 17 bases between the two germline ends. The CDR3 DNA follows: TGTGCCAGCAGCCGAACCAGCCTAATGAGCTCCTACAATGAGCAGTTCTTC. This codes for CASSRTSLMSSYNEQFF.

The chain joins TRBV28 to TRBJ2-6, with D tentatively TRBD1 (6 bases). There are 16 residues in the CDR3. Germline CDR1 is MDHEN and CDR2 is SYDVKM. The germline V and J ends were trimmed by 8 bases and 0 bases, with 14 bases remaining between them. CDR3 DNA sequence: TGTGCCAGCGCCGGTGGACAGACCTCTGGGGCCAACGTCCTGACTTTC. Translated: CASAGGQTSGANVLTF.

V gene TRBV20-1 combines with J gene TRBJ2-5; 10 nucleotides align to TRBD2. Germline CDR1 DFQATT, CDR2 SNEGSKA (reference sequence). The V gene end was trimmed by 2 bases and the J gene end by 4 bases; junction bases not matched to a gene: 10. There are 16 residues in the CDR3. DNA for the CDR3: TGCAGTGCTAGAAAAGCGGGGGGGCTTTTCCGAGAGACCCAGTACTTC. This encodes CSARKAGGLFRETQYF.

Many counts were recorded for this clonotype. V gene TRBV12-3 or TRBV12-4 combines with J gene TRBJ2-7; unclear D gene. With 3 bases removed from V and 0 bases from J, the gap between germline ends came to 9 bases. This CDR3 region has 14 residues. CDR3 residues: CASSFSMTSYEQYF. The CDR3 region has the DNA TGTGCCAGCAGTTTTTCCATGACCTCCTACGAGCAGTACTTC.

This clonotype was counted only a few times. The chain has TRBV20-1 and TRBJ2-2; D is unclear. V lost 4 bases to trimming and J lost 5 bases, with 11 bases between them. The CDR3 spans 13 residues. CDR1 and CDR2 from the germline V gene are DFQATT and SNEGSKA (reference sequence). The CDR3 is CSAMVPGTGELFF. For the CDR3, the DNA is TGCAGTGCTATGGTGCCAGGTACCGGGGAGCTGTTTTTT.